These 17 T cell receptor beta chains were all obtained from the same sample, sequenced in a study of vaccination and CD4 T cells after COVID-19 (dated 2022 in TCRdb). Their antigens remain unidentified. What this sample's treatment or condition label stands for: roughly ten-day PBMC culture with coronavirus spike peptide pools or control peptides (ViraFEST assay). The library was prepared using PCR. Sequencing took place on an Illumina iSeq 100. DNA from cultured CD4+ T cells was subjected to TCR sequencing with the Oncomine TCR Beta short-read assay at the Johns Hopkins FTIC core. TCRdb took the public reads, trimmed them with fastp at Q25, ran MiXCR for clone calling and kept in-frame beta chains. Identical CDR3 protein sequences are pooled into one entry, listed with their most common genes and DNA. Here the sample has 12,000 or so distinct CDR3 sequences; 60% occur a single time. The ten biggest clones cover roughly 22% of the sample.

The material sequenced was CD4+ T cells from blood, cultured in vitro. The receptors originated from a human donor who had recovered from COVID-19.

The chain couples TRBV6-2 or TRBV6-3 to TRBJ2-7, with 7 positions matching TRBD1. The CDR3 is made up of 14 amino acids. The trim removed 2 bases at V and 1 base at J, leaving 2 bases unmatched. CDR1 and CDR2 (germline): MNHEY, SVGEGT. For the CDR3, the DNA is TGTGCCAGCAGTTACACGACAGGGTCCTACGAGCAGTACTTC. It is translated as CASSYTTGSYEQYF.

CDR3 bases: TGTGCCAGTACACAGGACCCCCTAAACACCGGGGAGCTGTTTTTT. This encodes CASTQDPLNTGELFF. The genes are TRBV6-1 and TRBJ2-2, with D possibly TRBD1 on 5 matching bases. Per germline, CDR1 MNHNS and CDR2 SASEGT. V lost 9 bases to trimming and J lost 2 bases, with 16 bases between them. This CDR3 comprises 15 residues.

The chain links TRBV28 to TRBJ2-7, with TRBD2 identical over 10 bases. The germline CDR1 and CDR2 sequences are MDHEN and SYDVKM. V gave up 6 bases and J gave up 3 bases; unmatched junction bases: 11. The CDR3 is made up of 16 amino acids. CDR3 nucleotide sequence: TGTGCCAGCAGCCCCCTAGGCCAGCGGGAGGGCTACGAGCAGTACTTC. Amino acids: CASSPLGQREGYEQYF.

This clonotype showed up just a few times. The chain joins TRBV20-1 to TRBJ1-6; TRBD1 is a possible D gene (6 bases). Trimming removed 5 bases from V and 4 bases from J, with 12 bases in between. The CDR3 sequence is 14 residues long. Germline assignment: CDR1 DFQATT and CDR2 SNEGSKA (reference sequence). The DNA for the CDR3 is TGCAGTGCTCGCAGGGGTTGGTATAATTCACCCCTCCACTTT. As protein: CSARRGWYNSPLHF.

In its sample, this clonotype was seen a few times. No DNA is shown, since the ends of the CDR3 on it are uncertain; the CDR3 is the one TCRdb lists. CDR3 amino acids: CISVPEAPPGYHEKLFF. The chain is built from TRBV7-5 and TRBJ1-4; the table names TRBD1, a call not compared with the DNA. TRBV7-5 is annotated as a pseudogene. The CDR3 is made up of 17 amino acids, end residues included.

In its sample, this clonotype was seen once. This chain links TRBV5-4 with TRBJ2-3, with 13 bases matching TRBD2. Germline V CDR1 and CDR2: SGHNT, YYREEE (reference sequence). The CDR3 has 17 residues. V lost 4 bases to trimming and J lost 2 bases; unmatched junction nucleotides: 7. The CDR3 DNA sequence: TGTGCCAGCAGCCTGAGACTAGCGGGAGGTTCCACAGATACGCAGTATTTT. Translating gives CASSLRLAGGSTDTQYF.

This CDR3 is CASRSRTGFEKLFF. CDR3 in DNA: TGTGCCAGCAGGTCCCGGACAGGGTTCGAAAAACTGTTTTTT. The chain is built from TRBV28 and TRBJ1-4, with 8 bases fitting TRBD1. V lost 6 bases to trimming and J lost 8 bases; unmatched junction nucleotides: 8. The CDR3 has 14 residues. The germline gives CDR1 MDHEN, CDR2 SYDVKM.

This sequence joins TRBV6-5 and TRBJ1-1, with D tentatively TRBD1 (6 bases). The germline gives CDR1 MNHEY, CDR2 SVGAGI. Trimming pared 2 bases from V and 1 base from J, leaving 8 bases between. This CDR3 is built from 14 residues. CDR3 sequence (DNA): TGTGCCAGCAGTTACAGCAGGGGGAACACTGAAGCTTTCTTT. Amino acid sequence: CASSYSRGNTEAFF.

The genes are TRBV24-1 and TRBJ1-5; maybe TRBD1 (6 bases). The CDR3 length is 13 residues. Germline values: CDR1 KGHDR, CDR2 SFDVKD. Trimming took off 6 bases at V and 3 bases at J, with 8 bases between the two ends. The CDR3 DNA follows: TGTGCCACCAGTCCAGGGGACAATCAGCCCCAGCATTTT. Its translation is CATSPGDNQPQHF.

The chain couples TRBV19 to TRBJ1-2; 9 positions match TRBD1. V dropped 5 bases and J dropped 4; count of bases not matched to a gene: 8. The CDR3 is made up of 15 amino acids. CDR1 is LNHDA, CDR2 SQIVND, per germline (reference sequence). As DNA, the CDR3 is TGTGCCAGTAGTGCCCACAGGGGGCTCAGCTATGGCTACACCTTC. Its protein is CASSAHRGLSYGYTF.

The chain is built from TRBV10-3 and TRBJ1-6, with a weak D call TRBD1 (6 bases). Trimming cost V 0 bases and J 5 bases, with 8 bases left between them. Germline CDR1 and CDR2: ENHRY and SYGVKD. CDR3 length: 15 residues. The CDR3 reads CAISESGGDNSPLHF. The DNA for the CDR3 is TGTGCCATCAGTGAGTCAGGGGGAGATAATTCACCCCTCCACTTT.

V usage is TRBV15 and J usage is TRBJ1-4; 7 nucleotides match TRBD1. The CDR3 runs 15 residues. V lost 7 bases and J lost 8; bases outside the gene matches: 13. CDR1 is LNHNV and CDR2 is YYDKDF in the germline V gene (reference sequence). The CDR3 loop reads CATTTTGQPGEKLFF. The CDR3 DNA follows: TGTGCCACCACTACCACGGGACAGCCCGGGGAAAAACTGTTTTTT.

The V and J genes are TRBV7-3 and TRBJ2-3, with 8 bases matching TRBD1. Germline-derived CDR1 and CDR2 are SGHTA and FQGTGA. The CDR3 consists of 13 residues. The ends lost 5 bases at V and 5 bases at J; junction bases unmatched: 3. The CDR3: CASSRDRGDTQYF. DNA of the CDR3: TGTGCCAGCAGCCGAGACAGGGGAGATACGCAGTATTTT.

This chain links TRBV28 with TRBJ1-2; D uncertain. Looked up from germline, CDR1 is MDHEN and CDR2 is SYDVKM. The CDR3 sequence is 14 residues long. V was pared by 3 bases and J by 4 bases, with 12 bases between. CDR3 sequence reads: CASSFGSMPYGYTF. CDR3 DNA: TGTGCCAGCAGTTTCGGCTCAATGCCCTATGGCTACACCTTC.

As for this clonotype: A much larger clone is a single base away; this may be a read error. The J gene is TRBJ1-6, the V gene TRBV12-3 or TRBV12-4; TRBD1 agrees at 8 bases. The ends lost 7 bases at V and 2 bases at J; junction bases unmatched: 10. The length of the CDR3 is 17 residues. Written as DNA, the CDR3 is TGTGCCAGCACCCTACGTGACAGGGGCACCTATAATTCACCCCTCCACTTT. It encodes CASTLRDRGTYNSPLHF.

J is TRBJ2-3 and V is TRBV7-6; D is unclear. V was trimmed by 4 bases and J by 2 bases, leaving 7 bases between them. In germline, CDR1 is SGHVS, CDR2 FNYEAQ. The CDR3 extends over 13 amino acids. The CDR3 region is CASSSRTTDTQYF. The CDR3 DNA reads TGTGCCAGCAGCTCGCGGACCACAGATACGCAGTATTTT.

The CDR3 loop is CASRQTGGVSEAFF. In nucleotides, the CDR3 is TGTGCCAGTAGACAGACAGGGGGAGTATCTGAAGCTTTCTTT. The rearrangement uses TRBV19 and TRBJ1-1; 9 nucleotides line up with TRBD1. Germline values: CDR1 LNHDA, CDR2 SQIVND (reference sequence). CDR3 length: 14 amino acids. The V segment lost 6 bases and the J segment 6 bases; nucleotides outside the gene matches: 8.